The 18 T cell receptor beta chains presented below share a single source sample, sequenced in a study of OX40 agonist ivuxolimab in advanced cancers. TCRdb keeps only in-frame clones here, not all; method: immunoSEQ multiplex PCR. The table shows under 90,000 clones, with roughly 84% occurring only once. The sample in question was CD4+ or CD8+ T cells sorted from blood, obtained in a trial of the OX40 agonist ivuxolimab. Receptor source: an adult with an advanced solid tumor such as melanoma, head and neck, liver or kidney cancer.

The chain is built from TRBV9 and TRBJ1-1; TRBD1 aligns across 9 bases. From germline, CDR1 is SGDLS and CDR2 YYNGEE. The length of the CDR3 is 14 residues. The ends lost 3 bases at V and 4 bases at J; junction bases unmatched: 4. CDR3 coding DNA: TGTGCCAGCAGCGCCGGGACAGGGTTCACTGAAGCTTTCTTT. It is translated as CASSAGTGFTEAFF.

The CDR3: CASSLGQAEGEAFF. The CDR3 nucleotides read TGCGCCAGCAGCTTGGGACAGGCGGAGGGTGAAGCTTTCTTT. V gene TRBV5-1 combines with J gene TRBJ1-1; D might be TRBD1 (6 bases). The CDR3 is 14 amino acids. V lost 0 bases, J lost 7 bases, and 13 bases lay in between. From germline, CDR1 is SGHRS and CDR2 YFSETQ.

The V gene is TRBV6-5, the J gene TRBJ1-1; the match to TRBD1 covers 7 bases. Germline V gene data show CDR1 as MNHEY and CDR2 as SVGAGI. After removal of 5 bases from V and 4 bases from J, the junction contained 10 bases not matched to a gene. The CDR3 covers 15 residues. The CDR3 nucleotides are TGTGCCAGCAGTCGCCCAGGGGGGGGAGGCACTGAAGCTTTCTTT. This sequence encodes CASSRPGGGGTEAFF.

The chain combines TRBV19 with TRBJ2-7; 7 bases map to TRBD1. The CDR3 sequence is 15 residues long. Germline CDR1 LNHDA, CDR2 SQIVND (reference sequence). The V gene end was trimmed by 2 bases and the J gene end by 2 bases; junction bases not matched to a gene: 6. The CDR3 DNA reads TGTGCCAGTAGTATATCAGAGACAGGGACCTACGAGCAGTACTTC. Protein sequence: CASSISETGTYEQYF.

This clone appeared a few times. Other nucleotide sequences in the sample specify the same CDR3. The rearrangement uses TRBV7-9 and TRBJ1-5; unclear D gene. Trimming cost V 3 bases and J 0 bases, with 9 bases left between them. The CDR3 is 15 amino acids. Germline assignment: CDR1 SEHNR and CDR2 FQNEAQ (reference sequence). The CDR3 is CASSLGGYSNQPQHF. Written as DNA, the CDR3 is TGTGCCAGCAGCTTGGGTGGGTATAGCAATCAGCCCCAGCATTTT.

This clone occurred a few times. The chain joins TRBV13 to TRBJ2-1; a weak D match, TRBD1 (6 bases). The CDR3 contains 14 residues. Germline CDR1 and CDR2: PRHDT and FYEKMQ (reference sequence). V was shortened by 6 bases and J by 10 bases, with 19 bases between the two germline ends. The CDR3 loop is CASSRPLQGREQFF. The CDR3 nucleotides are TGTGCCAGCAGTCGTCCCTTACAGGGCCGAGAGCAGTTCTTC.

This clone was counted a single time. The genes are TRBV6-1 and TRBJ1-1; perhaps TRBD1 as D (5 bases). The CDR3 contains 13 residues. Germline values: CDR1 MNHNS, CDR2 SASEGT. Trimming took off 7 bases at V and 2 bases at J, with 11 bases between the two ends. CDR3 in amino acids: CASTGTGNTEAFF. The CDR3 DNA sequence: TGTGCCAGCACCGGGACGGGCAACACTGAAGCTTTCTTT.

This clone was detected a few times. The chain links TRBV10-1 to TRBJ2-4; tentatively, D is TRBD2 (6 bases). CDR3 size: 14 residues. The germline CDR1 and CDR2 sequences are WNHNN and SYGVQD (reference sequence). Trimming cost V 3 bases and J 5 bases, with 11 bases left between them. The CDR3 coding sequence is TGCGCCAGCAGTGATGCGGGGAAACAAAACATTCAGTACTTC. It yields the protein CASSDAGKQNIQYF.

The chain uses TRBV7-8 and TRBJ1-2, with TRBD1 as a possible D gene (5 bases). V was pared by 5 bases and J by 4 bases, with 23 bases between. This CDR3 region has 17 residues. The V gene's germline CDR1 is SGHVS and CDR2 FQNEAQ. As DNA, the CDR3 is TGTGCCAGCAGCAGAGGGACCGCGGCGGGGGGTTCCTATGGCTACACCTTC. This sequence encodes CASSRGTAAGGSYGYTF.

This clone was seen just once. V is TRBV6-1 and J is TRBJ2-6; maybe TRBD2 (7 bases). V was cut by 10 bases and J by 0 bases, with 10 bases left in between. CDR1 is MNHNS, CDR2 SASEGT, per germline. The CDR3 covers 14 residues. The CDR3 here is CATGGHSGANVLTF. In nucleotides, the CDR3 is TGTGCCACCGGGGGGCACTCTGGGGCCAACGTCCTGACTTTC.

The J gene is TRBJ1-5, the V gene TRBV28; D unclear. V lost 4 bases and J 7 bases, leaving 17 bases between the germline ends. The length of the CDR3 is 15 residues. The germline gives CDR1 MDHEN, CDR2 SYDVKM. The CDR3 nucleotides are TGTGCCAGCAGTTCTCCCCCAGTCTCCCGGCAGCCCCAGCATTTT. Translation: CASSSPPVSRQPQHF.

V usage is TRBV9 and J usage is TRBJ2-5; 7 positions match TRBD2. From germline, CDR1 is SGDLS and CDR2 YYNGEE. The CDR3 is 13 amino acids. The V gene end was trimmed by 4 bases and the J gene end by 5 bases; junction bases not matched to a gene: 5. CDR3 sequence (DNA): TGTGCCAGCAGCCCCCCGGGAGGCGAGACCCAGTACTTC. This encodes CASSPPGGETQYF.

The DNA of the CDR3 is TGCAGCGTTGGGGGCAGGGTTTCCTATGGCTACACCTTC. It yields the protein CSVGGRVSYGYTF. This chain uses TRBV29-1 with TRBJ1-2; the D gene is possibly TRBD1 (5 bases). V dropped 4 bases and J dropped 4 bases, with 13 bases sitting between them. The CDR3 is 13 residues long. Germline CDR1 reads SQVTM; CDR2 reads ANQGSEA.

The chain joins TRBV29-1 to TRBJ1-2; D might be TRBD1 (5 bases). This CDR3 has 17 amino acids. V lost 0 bases and J 0 bases, leaving 17 bases between the germline ends. Per germline, CDR1 SQVTM and CDR2 ANQGSEA. The CDR3 coding sequence is TGCAGCGTTGAAGAGGGCGGAGTGCAGGGTCCTAACTATGGCTACACCTTC. It specifies CSVEEGGVQGPNYGYTF. The whole variable domain, remainder taken from reference TRBV29-1 and TRBJ1-2, is SAVISQKPSRDICQRGTSLTIQCQVDSQVTMMFWYRQQPGQSLTLIATANQGSEATYESGFVIDKFPISRPNLTFSTLTVSNMSPEDSSIYLCSVEEGGVQGPNYGYTFGSGTRLTVV.

The chain is built from TRBV27 and TRBJ1-1; D might be TRBD1 (6 bases). The V end lost 7 bases, the J end lost 0 bases, and 18 bases lay between the germline ends. The CDR3 length is 16 residues. Germline assignment: CDR1 MNHEY and CDR2 SMNVEV (reference sequence). In DNA form, the CDR3 reads TGTGCCAGCATAGGGGGGGCGGGTAGTATGAACACTGAAGCTTTCTTT. Its translation is CASIGGAGSMNTEAFF.

The J gene is TRBJ2-5, the V gene TRBV4-1; D assignment may be TRBD1 or TRBD2 (5 bases each). Germline V gene data show CDR1 as MGHRA and CDR2 as YSYEKL. The CDR3 totals 13 residues. V dropped 1 base and J dropped 5 bases, with 8 bases sitting between them. Here the CDR3 DNA reads TGCGCCAGCAGCCAAGCCTGGGGGGAGACCCAGTACTTC. Translation: CASSQAWGETQYF.

The CDR3 region is CSARQGGYEQYF. CDR3 DNA: TGCAGCGCCAGACAGGGGGGGTACGAGCAGTACTTC. This rearrangement joins TRBV29-1 to TRBJ2-7, with TRBD1 matching over 9 bases. The germline V gene encodes CDR1 SQVTM and CDR2 ANQGSEA. J lost 4 bases, V lost 7 bases, and 5 bases had no gene match. This CDR3 region has 12 residues.

The chain couples TRBV19 to TRBJ1-3; D is uncertain. This CDR3 comprises 18 residues. V was pared by 3 bases and J by 2 bases, with 20 bases between. The germline gives CDR1 LNHDA, CDR2 SQIVND (reference sequence). In DNA form, the CDR3 reads TGTGCCAGTAGTATTTGGGCAACCGGATCCGGGGCTGGAAACACCATATATTTT. The encoded protein is CASSIWATGSGAGNTIYF.